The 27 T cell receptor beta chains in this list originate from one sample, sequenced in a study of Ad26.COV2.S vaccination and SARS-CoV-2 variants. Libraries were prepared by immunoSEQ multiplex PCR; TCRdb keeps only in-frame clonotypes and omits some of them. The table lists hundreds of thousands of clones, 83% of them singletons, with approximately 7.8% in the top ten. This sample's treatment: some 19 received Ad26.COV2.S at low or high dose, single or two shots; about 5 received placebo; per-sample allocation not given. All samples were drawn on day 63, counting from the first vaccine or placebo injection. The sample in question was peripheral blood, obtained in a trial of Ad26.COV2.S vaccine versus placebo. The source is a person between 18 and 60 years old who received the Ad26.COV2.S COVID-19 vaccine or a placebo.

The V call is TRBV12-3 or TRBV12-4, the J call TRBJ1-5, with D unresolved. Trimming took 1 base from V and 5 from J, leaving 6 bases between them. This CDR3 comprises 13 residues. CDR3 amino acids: CASSLVSDQPQHF. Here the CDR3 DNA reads TGTGCCAGCAGTTTAGTAAGTGATCAGCCCCAGCATTTT.

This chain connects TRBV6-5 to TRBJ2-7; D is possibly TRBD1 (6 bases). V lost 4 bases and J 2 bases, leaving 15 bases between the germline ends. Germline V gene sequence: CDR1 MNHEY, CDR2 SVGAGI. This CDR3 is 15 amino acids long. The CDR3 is CASSSPTGPTYEQYF. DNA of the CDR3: TGTGCCAGCAGTTCCCCGACAGGACCCACCTACGAGCAGTACTTC.

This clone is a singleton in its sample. The CDR3, as DNA: TGCGCCAGCAGCGGGCAGGGGTATGGCTACACCTTC. Translating it yields CASSGQGYGYTF. This chain connects TRBV4-1 to TRBJ1-2, with D possibly matching TRBD1 (6 bases). Trimming took 5 bases from V and 5 from J, leaving 9 bases between them. Looked up from germline, CDR1 is MGHRA and CDR2 is YSYEKL. The CDR3 has 12 amino acids.

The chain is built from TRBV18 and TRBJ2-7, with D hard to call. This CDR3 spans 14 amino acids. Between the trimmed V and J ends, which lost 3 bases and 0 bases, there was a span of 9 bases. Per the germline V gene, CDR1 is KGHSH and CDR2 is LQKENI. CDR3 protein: CASSPTTTSYEQYF. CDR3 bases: TGTGCCAGCTCACCTACGACCACCTCCTACGAGCAGTACTTC.

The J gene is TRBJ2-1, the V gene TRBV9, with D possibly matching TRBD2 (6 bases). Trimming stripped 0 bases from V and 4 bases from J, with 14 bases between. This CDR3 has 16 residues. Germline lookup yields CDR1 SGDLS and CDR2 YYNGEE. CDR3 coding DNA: TGTGCCAGCAGCGTAGCTAGGGACTTTACATACAATGAGCAGTTCTTC. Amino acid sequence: CASSVARDFTYNEQFF.

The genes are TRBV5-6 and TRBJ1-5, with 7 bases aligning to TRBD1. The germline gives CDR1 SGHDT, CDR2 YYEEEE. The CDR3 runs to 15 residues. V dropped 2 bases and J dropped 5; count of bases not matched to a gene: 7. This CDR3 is CASSLRDSGDQPQHF. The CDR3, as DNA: TGTGCCAGCAGCTTAAGGGACAGCGGGGATCAGCCCCAGCATTTT.

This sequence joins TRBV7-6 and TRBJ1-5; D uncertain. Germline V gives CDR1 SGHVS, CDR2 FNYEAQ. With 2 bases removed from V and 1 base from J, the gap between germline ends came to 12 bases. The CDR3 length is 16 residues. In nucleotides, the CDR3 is TGTGCCAGCAGCTTATGGGCCGGGAACAGCAATCAGCCCCAGCATTTT. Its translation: CASSLWAGNSNQPQHF. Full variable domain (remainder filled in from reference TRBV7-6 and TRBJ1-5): GAGVSQSPRYKVTKRGQDVALRCDPISGHVSLYWYRQALGQGPEFLTYFNYEAQQDKSGLPNDRFSAERPEGSISTLTIQRTEQRDSAMYRCASSLWAGNSNQPQHFGDGTRLSIL.

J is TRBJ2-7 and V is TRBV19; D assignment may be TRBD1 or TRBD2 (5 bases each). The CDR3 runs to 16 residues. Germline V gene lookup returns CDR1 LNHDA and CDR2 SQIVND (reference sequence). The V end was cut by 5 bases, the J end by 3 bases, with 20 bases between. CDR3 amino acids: CASSVTRDPSFYEQYF. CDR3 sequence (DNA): TGTGCCAGTAGTGTGACCCGGGACCCTTCCTTCTACGAGCAGTACTTC.

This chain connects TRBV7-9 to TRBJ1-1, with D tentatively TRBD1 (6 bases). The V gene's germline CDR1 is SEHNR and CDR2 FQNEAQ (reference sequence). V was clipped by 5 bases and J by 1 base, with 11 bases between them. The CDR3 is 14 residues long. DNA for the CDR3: TGTGCCAGCAGCCACAGGGACAAGAACACTGAAGCTTTCTTT. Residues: CASSHRDKNTEAFF.

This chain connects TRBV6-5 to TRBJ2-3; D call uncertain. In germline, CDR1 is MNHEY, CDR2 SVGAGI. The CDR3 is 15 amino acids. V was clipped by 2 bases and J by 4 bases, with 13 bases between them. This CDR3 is CASSYRASVSDTQYF. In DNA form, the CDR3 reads TGTGCCAGCAGTTACCGGGCTAGTGTGTCAGATACGCAGTATTTT.

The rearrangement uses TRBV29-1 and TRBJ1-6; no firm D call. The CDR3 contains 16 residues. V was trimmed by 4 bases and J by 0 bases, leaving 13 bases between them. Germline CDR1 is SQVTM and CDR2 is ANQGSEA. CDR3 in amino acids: CSVGGPQSSYNSPLHF. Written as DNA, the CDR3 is TGCAGCGTTGGAGGCCCACAGAGCTCCTATAATTCACCCCTCCACTTT.

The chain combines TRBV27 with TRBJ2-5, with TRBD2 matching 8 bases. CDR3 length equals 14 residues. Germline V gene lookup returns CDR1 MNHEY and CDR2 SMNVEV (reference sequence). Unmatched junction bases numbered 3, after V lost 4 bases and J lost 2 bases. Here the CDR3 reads CASSSAGGQETQYF. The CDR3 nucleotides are TGTGCCAGCAGTTCTGCGGGGGGACAAGAGACCCAGTACTTC.

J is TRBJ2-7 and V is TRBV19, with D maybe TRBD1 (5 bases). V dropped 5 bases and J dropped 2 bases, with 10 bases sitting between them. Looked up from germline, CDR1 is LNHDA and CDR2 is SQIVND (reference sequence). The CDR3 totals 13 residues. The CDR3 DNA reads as TGTGCCAGTAGTGTCCAGACAGCCTACGAGCAGTACTTC. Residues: CASSVQTAYEQYF.

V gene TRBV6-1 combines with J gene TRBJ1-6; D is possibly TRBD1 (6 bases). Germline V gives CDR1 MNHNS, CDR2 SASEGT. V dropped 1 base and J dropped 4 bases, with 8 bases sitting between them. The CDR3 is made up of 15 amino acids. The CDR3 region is CASSEGDTYNSPLHF. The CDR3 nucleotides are TGTGCCAGCAGTGAAGGGGACACTTATAATTCACCCCTCCACTTT.

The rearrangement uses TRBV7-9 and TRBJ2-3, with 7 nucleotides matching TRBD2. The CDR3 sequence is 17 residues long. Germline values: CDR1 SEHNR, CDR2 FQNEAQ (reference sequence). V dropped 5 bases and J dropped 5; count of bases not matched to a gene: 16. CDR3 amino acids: CASSGRARARIIDTQYF. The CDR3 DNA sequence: TGTGCCAGCAGCGGGAGGGCCCGGGCGCGGATTATAGATACGCAGTATTTT.

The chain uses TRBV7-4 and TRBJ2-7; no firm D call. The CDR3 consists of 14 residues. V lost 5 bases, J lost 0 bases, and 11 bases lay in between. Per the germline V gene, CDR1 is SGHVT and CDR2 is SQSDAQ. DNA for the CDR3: TGTGCCAGCAGCATTCGGTTAGACTCCTACGAGCAGTACTTC. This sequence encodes CASSIRLDSYEQYF.

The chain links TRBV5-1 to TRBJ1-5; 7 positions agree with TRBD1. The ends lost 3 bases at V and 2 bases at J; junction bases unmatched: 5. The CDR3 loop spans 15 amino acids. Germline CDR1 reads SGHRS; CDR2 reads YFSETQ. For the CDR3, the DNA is TGCGCCAGCAGCTGGGCGGGACAGCGCAATCAGCCCCAGCATTTT. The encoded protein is CASSWAGQRNQPQHF. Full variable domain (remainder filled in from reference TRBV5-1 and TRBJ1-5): KAGVTQTPRYLIKTRGQQVTLSCSPISGHRSVSWYQQTPGQGLQFLFEYFSETQRNKGNFPGRFSGRQFSNSRSEMNVSTLELGDSALYLCASSWAGQRNQPQHFGDGTRLSIL.

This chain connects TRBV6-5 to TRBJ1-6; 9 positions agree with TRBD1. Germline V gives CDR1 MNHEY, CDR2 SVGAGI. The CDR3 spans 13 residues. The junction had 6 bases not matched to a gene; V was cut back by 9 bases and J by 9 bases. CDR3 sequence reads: CASRTGAVSPLHF. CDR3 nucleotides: TGTGCCAGTCGGACAGGGGCTGTTTCACCCCTCCACTTT.

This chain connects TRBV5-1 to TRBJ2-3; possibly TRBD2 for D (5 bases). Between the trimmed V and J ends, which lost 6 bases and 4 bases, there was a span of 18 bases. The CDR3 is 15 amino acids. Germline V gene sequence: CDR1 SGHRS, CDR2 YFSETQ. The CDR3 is CASTPASRVPDTQYF. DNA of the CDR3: TGCGCCAGCACCCCGGCGTCGCGGGTCCCAGATACGCAGTATTTT.

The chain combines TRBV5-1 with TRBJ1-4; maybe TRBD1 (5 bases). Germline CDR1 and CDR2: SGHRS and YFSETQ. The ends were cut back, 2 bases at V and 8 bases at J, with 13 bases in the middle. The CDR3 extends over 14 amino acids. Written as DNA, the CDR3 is TGCGCCAGCAGCTTTGGGGACCCAGAGGAAAAACTGTTTTTT. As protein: CASSFGDPEEKLFF. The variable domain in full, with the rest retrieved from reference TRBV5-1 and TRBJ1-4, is KAGVTQTPRYLIKTRGQQVTLSCSPISGHRSVSWYQQTPGQGLQFLFEYFSETQRNKGNFPGRFSGRQFSNSRSEMNVSTLELGDSALYLCASSFGDPEEKLFFGSGTQLSVL.

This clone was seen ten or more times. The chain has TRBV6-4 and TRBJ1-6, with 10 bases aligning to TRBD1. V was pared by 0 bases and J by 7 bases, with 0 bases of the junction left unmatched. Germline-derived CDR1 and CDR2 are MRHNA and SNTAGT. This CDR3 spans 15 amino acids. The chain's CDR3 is CASSDSTGGNSPLHF. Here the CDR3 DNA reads TGTGCCAGCAGTGACTCGACAGGGGGCAATTCACCCCTCCACTTT.

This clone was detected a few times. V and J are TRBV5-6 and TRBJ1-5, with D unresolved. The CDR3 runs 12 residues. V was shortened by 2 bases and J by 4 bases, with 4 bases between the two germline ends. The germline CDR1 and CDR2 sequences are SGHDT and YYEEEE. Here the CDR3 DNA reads TGTGCCAGCAGCTTTTATAATCAGCCCCAGCATTTT. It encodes CASSFYNQPQHF.

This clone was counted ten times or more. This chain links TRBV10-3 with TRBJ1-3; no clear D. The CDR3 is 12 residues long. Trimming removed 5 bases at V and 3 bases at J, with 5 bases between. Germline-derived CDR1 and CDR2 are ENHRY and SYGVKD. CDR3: CAISLDGNTIYF. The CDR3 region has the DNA TGTGCCATCAGTCTAGATGGAAACACCATATATTTT.

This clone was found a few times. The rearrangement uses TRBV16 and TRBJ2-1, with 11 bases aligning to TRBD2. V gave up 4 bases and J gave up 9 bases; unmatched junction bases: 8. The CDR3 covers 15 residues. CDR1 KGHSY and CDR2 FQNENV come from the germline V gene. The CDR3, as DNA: TGTGCCAGCAGCCTGCTAGCGGGGGGCCAGAGTGAGCAGTTCTTC. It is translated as CASSLLAGGQSEQFF.

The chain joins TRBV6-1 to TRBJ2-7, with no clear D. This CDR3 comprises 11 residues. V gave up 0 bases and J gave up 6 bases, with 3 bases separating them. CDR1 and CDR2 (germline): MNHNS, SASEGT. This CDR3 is CASSEALEQYF. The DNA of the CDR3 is TGTGCCAGCAGTGAAGCACTCGAGCAGTACTTC.

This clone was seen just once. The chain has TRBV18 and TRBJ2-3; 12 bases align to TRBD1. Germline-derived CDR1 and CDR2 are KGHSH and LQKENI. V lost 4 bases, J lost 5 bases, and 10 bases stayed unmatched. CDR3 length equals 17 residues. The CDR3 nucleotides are TGTGCCAGCTCACGCCTCCTCGGGACAGGGGGCAAAGATACGCAGTATTTT. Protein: CASSRLLGTGGKDTQYF.

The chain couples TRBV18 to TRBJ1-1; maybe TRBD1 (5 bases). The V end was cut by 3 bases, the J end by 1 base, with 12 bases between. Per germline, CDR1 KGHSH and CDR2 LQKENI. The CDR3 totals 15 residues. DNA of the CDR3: TGTGCCAGCTCACCTAATTGGGGGGGGAACACTGAAGCTTTCTTT. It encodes CASSPNWGGNTEAFF. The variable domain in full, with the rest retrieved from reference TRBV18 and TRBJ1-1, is NAGVMQNPRHLVRRRGQEARLRCSPMKGHSHVYWYRQLPEEGLKFMVYLQKENIIDESGMPKERFSAEFPKEGPSILRIQQVVRGDSAAYFCASSPNWGGNTEAFFGQGTRLTVV.